A single sample gave rise to the 30 T cell receptor beta chains below, sequenced in a study of blood T cell repertoires in COVID-19. The method was immunoSEQ multiplex PCR; TCRdb's version includes in-frame clones alone and lacks a portion of them. The table shows 200,000 or so clones, with around 82% occurring only once. Sequenced material: PBMCs or T cells enriched from blood (not recorded which). These receptors were taken from a man aged 35 to 55 who had recovered from COVID-19.

The chain joins TRBV2 to TRBJ1-5, with D hard to call. CDR1 is SNHLY and CDR2 is FYNNEI in the germline V gene. V gave up 0 bases and J gave up 8 bases, with 14 bases separating them. The CDR3 sequence is 15 residues long. CDR3 sequence reads: CASSEAIGRREPQHF. The DNA for the CDR3 is TGTGCCAGCAGTGAAGCAATCGGACGGAGGGAGCCCCAGCATTTT.

The chain is built from TRBV7-2 and TRBJ1-1, with 7 bases matching TRBD1. The V segment lost 3 bases and the J segment 6 bases; nucleotides outside the gene matches: 10. The V gene's germline CDR1 is SGHTA and CDR2 FQGNSA. CDR3 length: 15 amino acids. CDR3 sequence (DNA): TGTGCCAGCAGCTTTATTCCGCAGACAGGGTCTGAAGCTTTCTTT. Translated, it gives CASSFIPQTGSEAFF.

In this sample, this clone turned up a few times. This sequence joins TRBV11-2 and TRBJ1-5; D not resolved. V was pared by 0 bases and J by 11 bases, with 11 bases between. In germline, CDR1 is SGHAT, CDR2 FQNNGV. The CDR3 covers 13 residues. The CDR3, as DNA: TGTGCCAGCAGCTTAGAAGCGACCCAGTCCCAGCATTTT. Protein: CASSLEATQSQHF.

The chain recombines TRBV2 with TRBJ1-1; no clear D gene. This CDR3 comprises 13 residues. The germline V gene encodes CDR1 SNHLY and CDR2 FYNNEI. The CDR3 nucleotides read TGTGCGTCGAGGAGGGAGTATAACACTGAAGCTTTCTTT. This codes for CASRREYNTEAFF.

V is TRBV6-5 and J is TRBJ1-2, with TRBD1 matching 9 bases. The CDR3 has 15 amino acids. Germline CDR1 reads MNHEY; CDR2 reads SVGAGI. V dropped 8 bases and J dropped 6; count of bases not matched to a gene: 13. The CDR3: CASSTGAQGADGYTF. The CDR3 coding sequence is TGTGCCAGCTCTACGGGGGCACAGGGGGCAGATGGCTACACCTTC.

V is TRBV28 and J is TRBJ1-6; D is unclear. Germline assignment: CDR1 MDHEN and CDR2 SYDVKM. There are 13 residues in the CDR3. The V and J ends lost 1 base and 9 bases respectively, with 7 bases between them. The CDR3 nucleotides are TGTGCCAGCAGTTTATCCTACCGTTCACCCCTCCACTTT. It is translated as CASSLSYRSPLHF.

J is TRBJ1-5 and V is TRBV27, with TRBD1 matching 8 bases. V lost 2 bases and J lost 4; bases outside the gene matches: 4. This CDR3 region has 15 residues. Germline V gives CDR1 MNHEY, CDR2 SMNVEV (reference sequence). The CDR3 sequence: CASSLNRGWNQPQHF. CDR3 in DNA: TGTGCCAGCAGTTTAAACAGGGGGTGGAATCAGCCCCAGCATTTT.

In the case of this clone: The junction differs from germline at one of its ends, possibly a read error. The chain employs TRBV29-1 and TRBJ2-6; no clear D. The CDR3 totals 17 residues. Germline CDR1 SQVTM, CDR2 ANQGSEA. The CDR3 DNA follows: TGCAGCGCTGAATCCCCAGGTTCCCTCTCTGGGGCCAACGTCCTGACTTTC. As protein: CSAESPGSLSGANVLTF.

The chain has TRBV11-2 and TRBJ1-3; 8 bases align to TRBD1. Per germline, CDR1 SGHAT and CDR2 FQNNGV. Trimming removed 5 bases from V and 2 bases from J; junction bases left unmatched: 11. The CDR3 is 17 residues long. This CDR3 is CASSILLRDRPGNTIYF. CDR3 nucleotide sequence: TGTGCCAGCAGCATCCTACTCCGGGACAGGCCTGGAAACACCATATATTTT.

J is TRBJ2-7 and V is TRBV7-9; 11 bases agree with TRBD1. CDR1 is SEHNR, CDR2 FQNEAQ, per germline (reference sequence). After removal of 1 base from V and 5 bases from J, the junction contained 7 bases not matched to a gene. The CDR3 spans 16 residues. In nucleotides, the CDR3 is TGTGCCAGCAGCTTAGGTTCTATGGGACAGGGGGACGAGCAGTACTTC. The encoded protein is CASSLGSMGQGDEQYF.

The chain uses TRBV7-3 and TRBJ2-1, with a tentative D call TRBD2 (5 bases). The CDR3 is 14 amino acids. Germline CDR1 SGHTA, CDR2 FQGTGA. V dropped 2 bases and J dropped 4 bases, with 9 bases sitting between them. The CDR3 here is CASSLGREYNEQFF. The CDR3, as DNA: TGTGCCAGCAGCTTAGGGAGAGAGTACAATGAGCAGTTCTTC.

The chain carries TRBV2 and TRBJ2-2, with D unclear. Germline CDR1 reads SNHLY; CDR2 reads FYNNEI. The CDR3 covers 14 residues. Trimming pared 7 bases from V and 6 bases from J, leaving 15 bases between. For the CDR3, the DNA is TGTGCCAGCACCCTTGTGGGCGCCGCCGGGGAGCTGTTTTTT. Its translation: CASTLVGAAGELFF.

V usage is TRBV4-2 and J usage is TRBJ1-2, with 10 nucleotides matching TRBD1. In germline, CDR1 is LGHNA, CDR2 YNFKEQ. V shed 3 bases, J shed 5 bases, and the junction held 9 bases outside the gene matches. The CDR3 covers 16 residues. As DNA, the CDR3 is TGTGCCAGCAGCCAGAGCGCCCGGGACAGGGGTTATGGCTACACCTTC. Protein: CASSQSARDRGYGYTF.

This CDR3 reads CATSRPMSAGGMGSTDTQYF. The CDR3 DNA reads as TGTGCCACCAGCAGACCGATGAGTGCGGGGGGCATGGGGTCCACAGATACGCAGTATTTT. This chain joins TRBV15 and TRBJ2-3, with 8 nucleotides matching TRBD2. V lost 2 bases to trimming and J lost 2 bases; unmatched junction nucleotides: 18. Per germline, CDR1 LNHNV and CDR2 YYDKDF (reference sequence). The CDR3 runs to 20 residues.

This clone appeared once. The chain uses TRBV7-9 and TRBJ1-6; 9 nucleotides match TRBD1. In germline, CDR1 is SEHNR, CDR2 FQNEAQ (reference sequence). J lost 9 bases, V lost 5 bases, and 8 bases had no gene match. This CDR3 spans 15 amino acids. CDR3 DNA sequence: TGTGCCAGCAGCCCGAAGACAGGGGGAGTTTCACCCCTCCACTTT. Translated: CASSPKTGGVSPLHF.

The rearrangement links TRBV28 to TRBJ2-7; 9 nucleotides match TRBD2. This CDR3 contains 14 residues. The trim removed 7 bases at V and 4 bases at J, leaving 8 bases unmatched. CDR1 is MDHEN and CDR2 is SYDVKM in the germline V gene. CDR3 amino acids: CASTASGDSYEQYF. The CDR3 DNA sequence: TGTGCCAGCACCGCTAGCGGGGATTCATACGAGCAGTACTTC.

This chain joins TRBV6-5 and TRBJ1-1; no firm D call. Trimming shortened V by 8 bases and J by 1 base, and 11 bases separated the two germline ends. This CDR3 contains 13 residues. Germline CDR1 reads MNHEY; CDR2 reads SVGAGI. This chain's CDR3 is CASFLSGNTEAFF. CDR3 coding DNA: TGTGCCAGCTTTTTATCGGGGAACACTGAAGCTTTCTTT.

This clone appeared a few times. This chain links TRBV6-5 with TRBJ1-5, with a possible D match to TRBD1 (6 bases). Germline V gene lookup returns CDR1 MNHEY and CDR2 SVGAGI. Trimming stripped 6 bases from V and 0 bases from J, with 9 bases between. The CDR3 sequence is 14 residues long. CDR3 sequence: CASSATGSNQPQHF. CDR3 in DNA: TGTGCCAGCAGCGCGACAGGTAGCAATCAGCCCCAGCATTTT.

The chain links TRBV19 to TRBJ1-4; 7 positions match TRBD1. This CDR3 spans 15 amino acids. V dropped 5 bases and J dropped 1; count of bases not matched to a gene: 4. CDR1 is LNHDA and CDR2 is SQIVND in the germline V gene (reference sequence). The DNA for the CDR3 is TGTGCCAGTAGTGCCTACAGGGGAACTAATGAAAAACTGTTTTTT. Its protein product is CASSAYRGTNEKLFF.

Ten or more counts support this clone. CDR3 loop: CASSPASSGNTIYF. CDR3 in DNA: TGTGCCAGCAGCCCAGCGTCCTCTGGAAACACCATATATTTT. The V gene is TRBV9, the J gene TRBJ1-3; D uncertain. CDR1 is SGDLS, CDR2 YYNGEE, per germline. This CDR3 has 14 residues. V was shortened by 4 bases and J by 0 bases, with 8 bases between the two germline ends.

This chain joins TRBV6-1 and TRBJ2-7, with TRBD1 matching over 11 bases. After removal of 2 bases from V and 3 bases from J, the junction contained 24 bases not matched to a gene. The germline CDR1 and CDR2 sequences are MNHNS and SASEGT. The CDR3 runs 22 residues. The DNA of the CDR3 is TGTGCCAGCAGTGAACCAAAAGCAAACATGGACAGGGGGCAGGTAAAAAGCTACGAGCAGTACTTC. Protein product: CASSEPKANMDRGQVKSYEQYF.

The CDR3 spells CASSSPGNGKLFF. The DNA of the CDR3 is TGTGCCAGCAGTTCCCCAGGGAACGGAAAACTGTTTTTT. V usage is TRBV27 and J usage is TRBJ1-4; maybe TRBD1 (5 bases). With 4 bases removed from V and 10 bases from J, the gap between germline ends came to 13 bases. CDR3 length equals 13 residues. Germline-derived CDR1 and CDR2 are MNHEY and SMNVEV (reference sequence).

The J gene is TRBJ1-5, the V gene TRBV11-3; 7 positions agree with TRBD1. The V gene end was trimmed by 1 base and the J gene end by 1 base; junction bases not matched to a gene: 16. Germline CDR1 reads SGHNT; CDR2 reads YENEEA. This CDR3 has 20 amino acids. The CDR3 here is CASSLVSRDRHPESNQPQHF. In nucleotides, the CDR3 is TGTGCCAGCAGCTTAGTTTCCCGGGACAGACACCCAGAGAGCAATCAGCCCCAGCATTTT.

The chain employs TRBV3-1 (or the pseudogene TRBV3-2) and TRBJ1-2; 8 positions agree with TRBD1. Looked up from germline, CDR1 is LGHDT and CDR2 is YNNKEL (reference sequence). V was pared by 5 bases and J by 8 bases, with 4 bases of the junction left unmatched. This CDR3 comprises 12 residues. The CDR3 reads CASSGQGSGYTF. For the CDR3, the DNA is TGTGCCAGCAGCGGACAGGGTTCCGGCTACACCTTC.

V and J are TRBV12-3 or TRBV12-4 and TRBJ1-3; D is ambiguous. CDR3 length equals 12 residues. V dropped 6 bases and J dropped 4 bases, with 7 bases sitting between them. CDR3 amino acids: CASSLYGNTIYF. The CDR3 DNA follows: TGTGCCAGCAGCCTATACGGAAACACCATATATTTT.

This clone was picked up one time. This chain uses TRBV24-1 with TRBJ1-2; 7 bases fit TRBD1. CDR3 length: 15 amino acids. With 4 bases clipped from V and 5 bases from J, the junction kept 9 bases outside the gene matches. Germline V CDR1 and CDR2: KGHDR, SFDVKD. The CDR3 nucleotides are TGTGCCACCAGTGACCGGGGACAGCCCGTTTATGGCTACACCTTC. It yields the protein CATSDRGQPVYGYTF.

V and J are TRBV28 and TRBJ1-3; D possibly corresponds to TRBD1 (5 bases). The CDR3 loop spans 14 amino acids. V was shortened by 4 bases and J by 2 bases, with 9 bases between the two germline ends. The germline CDR1 and CDR2 sequences are MDHEN and SYDVKM. The CDR3 reads CASSWGGPGNTIYF. The CDR3 DNA reads TGTGCCAGCAGTTGGGGGGGTCCTGGAAACACCATATATTTT.

Note on this clone: Other DNA sequences in the same sample also yield this CDR3. The V and J genes are TRBV5-1 and TRBJ1-1; tentatively, D is TRBD1 (5 bases). Germline loops: CDR1 SGHRS, CDR2 YFSETQ. The V gene lost 0 bases and the J gene lost 2 bases, with 8 bases spanning the gap. This CDR3 comprises 14 residues. The CDR3 DNA reads as TGCGCCAGCAGCTTGGACGGGGGAAACACTGAAGCTTTCTTT. It is translated as CASSLDGGNTEAFF.

This clone has just one count. This rearrangement joins TRBV6-6 to TRBJ1-2, with 8 bases that match TRBD1. The junction had 8 bases not matched to a gene; V was cut back by 5 bases and J by 6 bases. Germline V lookup: CDR1 MNHNY, CDR2 SVGAGI (reference sequence). CDR3 size: 14 residues. The CDR3 loop is CASSRGQGGNGYTF. CDR3 coding DNA: TGTGCCAGCAGTCGTGGACAGGGAGGAAATGGCTACACCTTC.

This sequence joins TRBV9 and TRBJ2-3; possibly TRBD2 for D (5 bases). Per germline, CDR1 SGDLS and CDR2 YYNGEE. V was trimmed by 4 bases and J by 2 bases, leaving 11 bases between them. This CDR3 has 14 residues. CDR3 nucleotides: TGTGCCAGCAGCCCTCACGGGGTCACAGATACGCAGTATTTT. As protein: CASSPHGVTDTQYF. Combining the CDR3 with reference TRBV9 and TRBJ2-3 gives the whole variable domain DSGVTQTPKHLITATGQRVTLRCSPRSGDLSVYWYQQSLDQGLQFLIQYYNGEERAKGNILERFSAQQFPDLHSELNLSSLELGDSALYFCASSPHGVTDTQYFGPGTRLTVL.